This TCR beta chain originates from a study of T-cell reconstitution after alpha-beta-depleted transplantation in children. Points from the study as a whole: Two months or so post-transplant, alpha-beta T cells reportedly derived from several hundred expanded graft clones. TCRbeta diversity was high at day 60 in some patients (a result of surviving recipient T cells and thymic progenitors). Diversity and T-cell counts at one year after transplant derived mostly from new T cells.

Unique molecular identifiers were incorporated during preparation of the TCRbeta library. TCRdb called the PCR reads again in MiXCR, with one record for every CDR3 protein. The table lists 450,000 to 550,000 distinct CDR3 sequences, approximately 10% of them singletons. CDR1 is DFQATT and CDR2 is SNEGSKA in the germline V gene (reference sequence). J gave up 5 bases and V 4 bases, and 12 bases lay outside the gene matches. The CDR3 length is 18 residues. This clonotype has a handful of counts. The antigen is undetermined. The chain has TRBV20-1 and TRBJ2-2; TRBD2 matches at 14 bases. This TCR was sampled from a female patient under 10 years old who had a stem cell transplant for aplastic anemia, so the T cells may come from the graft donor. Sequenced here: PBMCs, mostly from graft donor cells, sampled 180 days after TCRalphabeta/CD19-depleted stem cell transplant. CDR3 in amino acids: CSATALGLAGDFTGELFF. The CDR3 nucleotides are TGCAGTGCTACCGCCCTGGGACTAGCGGGAGATTTTACCGGGGAGCTGTTTTTT.